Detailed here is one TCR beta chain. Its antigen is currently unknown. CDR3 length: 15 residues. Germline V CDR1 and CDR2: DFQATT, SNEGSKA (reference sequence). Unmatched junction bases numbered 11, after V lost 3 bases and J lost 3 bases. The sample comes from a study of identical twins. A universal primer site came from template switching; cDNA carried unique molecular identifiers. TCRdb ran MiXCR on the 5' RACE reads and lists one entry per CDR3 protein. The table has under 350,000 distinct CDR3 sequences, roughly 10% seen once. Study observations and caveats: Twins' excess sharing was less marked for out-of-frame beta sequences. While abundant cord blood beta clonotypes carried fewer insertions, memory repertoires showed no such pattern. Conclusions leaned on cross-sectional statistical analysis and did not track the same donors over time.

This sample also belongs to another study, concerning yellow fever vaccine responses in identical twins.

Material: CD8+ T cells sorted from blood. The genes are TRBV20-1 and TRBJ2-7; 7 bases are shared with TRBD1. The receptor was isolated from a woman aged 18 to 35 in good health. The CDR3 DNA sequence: TGCAGTGCTAGCACCCTCCTGCCAGGGGGCTACGAGCAGTACTTC. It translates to CSASTLLPGGYEQYF.